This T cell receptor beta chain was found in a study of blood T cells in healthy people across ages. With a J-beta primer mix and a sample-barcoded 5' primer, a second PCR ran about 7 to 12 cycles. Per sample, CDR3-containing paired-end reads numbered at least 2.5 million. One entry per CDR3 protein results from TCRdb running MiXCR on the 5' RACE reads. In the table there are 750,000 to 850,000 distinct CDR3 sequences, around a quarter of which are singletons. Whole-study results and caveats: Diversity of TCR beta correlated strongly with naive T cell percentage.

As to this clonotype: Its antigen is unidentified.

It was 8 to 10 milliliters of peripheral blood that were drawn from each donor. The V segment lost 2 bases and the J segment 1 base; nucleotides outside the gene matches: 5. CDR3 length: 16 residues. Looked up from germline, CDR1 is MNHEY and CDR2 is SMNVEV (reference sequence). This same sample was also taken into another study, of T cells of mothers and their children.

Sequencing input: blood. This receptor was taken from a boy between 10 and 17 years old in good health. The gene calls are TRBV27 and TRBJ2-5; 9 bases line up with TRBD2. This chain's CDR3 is CASSLVLAGRQETQYF. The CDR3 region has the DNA TGTGCCAGCAGTTTAGTCCTAGCGGGGCGCCAAGAGACCCAGTACTTC.